The 29 T cell receptor beta chains listed next were all sequenced from one sample in a study of blood T cell repertoires in COVID-19. The data were produced by immunoSEQ multiplex PCR, yet TCRdb's version contains in-frame clones alone and is incomplete. This sample carries about 200,000 clones, 70% to 90% of them seen once, and the ten largest clones take under 25%. The sample consisted of peripheral blood. These receptors were collected from a man aged 55 to 69 with active or convalescent COVID-19.

V and J are TRBV9 and TRBJ2-2; D ambiguous. Germline CDR1 is SGDLS and CDR2 is YYNGEE. Trimming removed 0 bases at V and 7 bases at J, with 4 bases between. The CDR3 extends over 12 amino acids. In nucleotides, the CDR3 is TGTGCCAGCAGCGTAGGAGTCGGGGAGCTGTTTTTT. Its protein product is CASSVGVGELFF.

The rearrangement joins TRBV5-1 to TRBJ2-3; D unresolved. The V end was cut by 2 bases, the J end by 3 bases, with 13 bases between. Germline assignment: CDR1 SGHRS and CDR2 YFSETQ. This CDR3 has 15 amino acids. Here the CDR3 DNA reads TGCGCCAGCAGCTTATTGACTGCCGGGACAGATACGCAGTATTTT. This sequence encodes CASSLLTAGTDTQYF.

The rearrangement uses TRBV9 and TRBJ2-3; D unclear. The CDR3 sequence is 15 residues long. Germline-derived CDR1 and CDR2 are SGDLS and YYNGEE. Between the trimmed V and J ends, which lost 0 bases and 6 bases, there was a span of 14 bases. For the CDR3, the DNA is TGTGCCAGCAGCGTAGGCCCAGGCCACGGCGATACGCAGTATTTT. Translation gives CASSVGPGHGDTQYF.

The rearrangement uses TRBV6-6 and TRBJ1-3; TRBD1 matches 9 bases. V lost 2 bases to trimming and J lost 2 bases; unmatched junction nucleotides: 4. CDR3 length equals 16 residues. CDR1 and CDR2 (germline): MNHNY, SVGAGI (reference sequence). The chain's CDR3 is CASSYTGQGTGNTIYF. CDR3 DNA sequence: TGTGCCAGCAGTTACACCGGACAGGGGACTGGAAACACCATATATTTT.

The chain links TRBV7-9 to TRBJ1-2; no clear D. The germline gives CDR1 SEHNR, CDR2 FQNEAQ (reference sequence). The CDR3 is 12 residues long. The V end was cut by 8 bases, the J end by 4 bases, with 11 bases between. CDR3 sequence: CASSYSIYGYTF. Here the CDR3 DNA reads TGTGCCAGCTCGTATAGCATCTATGGCTACACCTTC.

The genes are TRBV6-6 and TRBJ1-1, with D possibly being TRBD1 (6 bases). Per the germline V gene, CDR1 is MNHNY and CDR2 is SVGAGI (reference sequence). The CDR3 extends over 15 amino acids. Trimming pared 2 bases from V and 10 bases from J, leaving 20 bases between. The chain's CDR3 is CASSYRAGAQAGAFF. The CDR3 coding sequence is TGTGCCAGCAGTTACAGAGCGGGGGCGCAGGCAGGAGCTTTCTTT.

The count of this clone is one. V usage is TRBV5-1 and J usage is TRBJ2-2, with D perhaps matching TRBD1 (6 bases). V lost 2 bases and J lost 7, with 15 bases in between. The germline V gene encodes CDR1 SGHRS and CDR2 YFSETQ. CDR3 length equals 15 residues. CDR3 region: CASSFEGVPVGELFF. In DNA form, the CDR3 reads TGCGCCAGCAGCTTCGAGGGGGTACCGGTCGGGGAGCTGTTTTTT.

The chain uses TRBV5-1 and TRBJ1-1, with D perhaps matching TRBD1 (5 bases). Trimming shortened V by 6 bases and J by 1 base, and 10 bases separated the two germline ends. The CDR3 runs to 13 residues. CDR1 and CDR2 (germline): SGHRS, YFSETQ. In DNA form, the CDR3 reads TGCGCCAGCAAGTTACAGGAGAACACTGAAGCTTTCTTT. It codes for CASKLQENTEAFF. Full variable domain (outside the CDR3, taken from reference TRBV5-1 and TRBJ1-1): KAGVTQTPRYLIKTRGQQVTLSCSPISGHRSVSWYQQTPGQGLQFLFEYFSETQRNKGNFPGRFSGRQFSNSRSEMNVSTLELGDSALYLCASKLQENTEAFFGQGTRLTVV.

This clone was seen once. The V and J genes are TRBV4-2 and TRBJ2-1; 7 positions agree with TRBD1. Unmatched junction bases numbered 15, after V lost 1 base and J lost 0 bases. The CDR3 contains 20 residues. CDR1 and CDR2 from the germline V gene are LGHNA and YNFKEQ. CDR3 nucleotide sequence: TGTGCCAGCAGCCAAGGGCCGTCTCGTGGACAGGTTTCCTCCTACAATGAGCAGTTCTTC. The encoded protein is CASSQGPSRGQVSSYNEQFF.

This chain connects TRBV19 to TRBJ1-2; 9 nucleotides match TRBD1. Germline CDR1 and CDR2: LNHDA and SQIVND (reference sequence). This CDR3 is 15 amino acids long. After removal of 5 bases from V and 6 bases from J, the junction contained 10 bases not matched to a gene. This chain's CDR3 is CASSSKSTGGDGYTF. The CDR3, as DNA: TGTGCCAGTAGTTCCAAGTCGACAGGGGGGGATGGCTACACCTTC.

The chain has TRBV6-2 or TRBV6-3 and TRBJ1-2; D is perhaps TRBD1 (5 bases). CDR3 length: 13 amino acids. The V end was cut by 5 bases, the J end by 3 bases, with 10 bases between. The germline gives CDR1 MNHEY, CDR2 SVGEGT. The CDR3 nucleotides read TGTGCCAGCAGTACGGGGGGTGACTATGGCTACACCTTC. This codes for CASSTGGDYGYTF.

With respect to this clone: A read error may produce the germline difference seen at one junction end. V gene TRBV19 combines with J gene TRBJ1-2; TRBD1 might be the D (6 bases). The CDR3 consists of 13 residues. Germline V gene sequence: CDR1 LNHDA, CDR2 SQIVND (reference sequence). The CDR3 DNA reads as TGTGCCAATAGTGGGGGCGCAAGCTATGGCTACACCTTC. Translation: CANSGGASYGYTF. Filled out from reference TRBV19 and TRBJ1-2, the complete variable domain reads DGGITQSPKYLFRKEGQNVTLSCEQNLNHDAMYWYRQDPGQGLRLIYYSQIVNDFQKGDIAEGYSVSREKKESFPLTVTSAQKNPTAFYLCANSGGASYGYTFGSGTRLTVV.

The chain joins TRBV6-5 to TRBJ1-1, with a tentative D call TRBD1 (5 bases). Trimming pared 0 bases from V and 1 base from J, leaving 12 bases between. CDR3 length: 16 residues. Germline V gene data show CDR1 as MNHEY and CDR2 as SVGAGI. CDR3 protein: CASSYSILQENTEAFF. The CDR3 DNA follows: TGTGCCAGCAGTTACTCGATTCTACAGGAGAACACTGAAGCTTTCTTT.

DNA for the CDR3: TGTGCCAGCAGCTTACTAGGGACAGGGTCAGGCGGGGAGCTGTTTTTT. This sequence encodes CASSLLGTGSGGELFF. The chain carries TRBV11-2 and TRBJ2-2, with 9 bases fitting TRBD1. CDR1 is SGHAT and CDR2 is FQNNGV in the germline V gene. The CDR3 has 16 residues. V shed 2 bases, J shed 7 bases, and the junction held 8 bases outside the gene matches.

The V call is TRBV27, the J call TRBJ2-1, with 7 bases lining up with TRBD2. The CDR3 is made up of 16 amino acids. The germline gives CDR1 MNHEY, CDR2 SMNVEV (reference sequence). J gave up 2 bases and V 0 bases, and 4 bases lay outside the gene matches. CDR3 nucleotides: TGTGCCAGCAGTTTATCGAGCGGGGAAACCTACAATGAGCAGTTCTTC. Amino acids: CASSLSSGETYNEQFF.

This clone was seen more than once but under ten times. This chain uses TRBV19 with TRBJ1-3; 8 bases map to TRBD1. The CDR3 has 15 amino acids. V trimming: 9 bases; J trimming: 0 bases; junction bases outside the gene matches: 7. The germline CDR1 and CDR2 sequences are LNHDA and SQIVND (reference sequence). The CDR3 nucleotides read TGTGCCAGCCGGGACAGGCAGTTCTCTGGAAACACCATATATTTT. This gives the protein CASRDRQFSGNTIYF.

Comments on this clone: Other DNA sequences from this sample encode an identical CDR3 as well. The chain uses TRBV5-1 and TRBJ2-5; 10 nucleotides align to TRBD1. V shed 4 bases, J shed 3 bases, and the junction held 3 bases outside the gene matches. Germline CDR1 SGHRS, CDR2 YFSETQ. The CDR3 sequence is 14 residues long. The DNA of the CDR3 is TGCGCCAGCAGCCCCGGGACAGGGGAAGAGACCCAGTACTTC. Protein product: CASSPGTGEETQYF.

The J gene is TRBJ2-5, the V gene TRBV5-4; D is uncertain. This CDR3 has 13 residues. V lost 4 bases and J lost 5, with 12 bases in between. Looked up from germline, CDR1 is SGHNT and CDR2 is YYREEE (reference sequence). CDR3: CASSRSNVETQYF. The CDR3 nucleotides read TGTGCCAGCAGCCGGTCTAATGTGGAGACCCAGTACTTC.

The rearrangement uses TRBV7-2 and TRBJ1-6; D unresolved. V was trimmed by 6 bases and J by 9 bases, leaving 9 bases between them. Germline V gives CDR1 SGHTA, CDR2 FQGNSA. The CDR3 is made up of 12 amino acids. The CDR3 region has the DNA TGTGCCAGCAGTGTGTCCCTTTCACCCCTCCACTTT. It codes for CASSVSLSPLHF.

V gene TRBV9 combines with J gene TRBJ2-5, with D maybe TRBD2 (6 bases). V dropped 0 bases and J dropped 1 base, with 10 bases sitting between them. CDR1 SGDLS and CDR2 YYNGEE come from the germline V gene. The CDR3 totals 15 residues. The CDR3 DNA sequence: TGTGCCAGCAGCGTAGCGGGGGTTTCCCAAGAGACCCAGTACTTC. It translates to CASSVAGVSQETQYF.

The chain links TRBV27 to TRBJ1-1; the D gene is possibly TRBD1 (5 bases). The CDR3 is 15 amino acids. Germline CDR1 and CDR2: MNHEY and SMNVEV (reference sequence). With 0 bases removed from V and 4 bases from J, the gap between germline ends came to 12 bases. The CDR3, as DNA: TGTGCCAGCAGTTTATCGACAGCGGGATTCACTGAAGCTTTCTTT. Its translation is CASSLSTAGFTEAFF.

Here the CDR3 DNA reads TGTGCCAGTATGACAAGCGGGGGAGTCGGAGATACGCAGTATTTT. This sequence encodes CASMTSGGVGDTQYF. The chain recombines TRBV27 with TRBJ2-3, with 8 bases aligning to TRBD2. Per germline, CDR1 MNHEY and CDR2 SMNVEV (reference sequence). The CDR3 runs to 15 residues. V lost 9 bases to trimming and J lost 5 bases; unmatched junction nucleotides: 13.

The chain uses TRBV15 and TRBJ2-5, with 11 bases aligning to TRBD2. J gave up 2 bases and V 0 bases, and 5 bases lay outside the gene matches. This CDR3 is built from 17 residues. Germline values: CDR1 LNHNV, CDR2 YYDKDF (reference sequence). DNA of the CDR3: TGTGCCACCAGCAGAGAGTTCATAGCGGGGGGGCAAGAGACCCAGTACTTC. Amino acid sequence: CATSREFIAGGQETQYF.

This chain uses TRBV2 with TRBJ2-3, with TRBD1 matching over 10 bases. With V trimmed by 6 bases and J by 2 bases, 17 bases remained unmatched. CDR3 length: 19 amino acids. Germline V lookup: CDR1 SNHLY, CDR2 FYNNEI. CDR3 in DNA: TGTGCCAGCAGATTCGGGACAGGGGTTGTCCGGAGGTACACAGATACGCAGTATTTT. It yields the protein CASRFGTGVVRRYTDTQYF.

CDR3: CASPTTEDTYEQYF. CDR3 in DNA: TGCGCCAGCCCCACAACCGAGGACACCTACGAGCAGTACTTC. The rearrangement links TRBV23-1 to TRBJ2-7, with a possible D match to TRBD1 (5 bases). TRBV23-1 is filed as an ORF, its function uncertain. Trimming removed 8 bases at V and 2 bases at J, with 16 bases between. The CDR3 covers 14 residues.

The chain combines TRBV7-6 with TRBJ2-1; D unclear. Germline V gene lookup returns CDR1 SGHVS and CDR2 FNYEAQ. The length of the CDR3 is 13 residues. Trimming took off 1 base at V and 10 bases at J, with 11 bases between the two ends. CDR3 region: CASSLGSWSEQFF. The CDR3 DNA reads as TGTGCCAGCAGCTTAGGCAGTTGGAGCGAGCAGTTCTTC.

The chain recombines TRBV5-1 with TRBJ2-5, with 11 bases aligning to TRBD2. J lost 2 bases, V lost 3 bases, and 6 bases had no gene match. CDR3 length: 16 amino acids. Germline values: CDR1 SGHRS, CDR2 YFSETQ. The CDR3 DNA reads as TGCGCCAGCAGCTCCTTTCGACTAGCGGGGCAAGAGACCCAGTACTTC. Amino acids: CASSSFRLAGQETQYF.

V usage is TRBV7-9 and J usage is TRBJ2-2; 8 nucleotides align to TRBD2. Germline V gives CDR1 SEHNR, CDR2 FQNEAQ (reference sequence). The CDR3 consists of 15 residues. Unmatched junction bases numbered 7, after V lost 4 bases and J lost 6 bases. CDR3: CASSWSGGPAGELFF. In DNA, the CDR3 is TGTGCCAGCAGCTGGAGCGGGGGCCCCGCCGGGGAGCTGTTTTTT.

This clone was counted once. The chain couples TRBV30 to TRBJ1-6; possibly TRBD1 for D (6 bases). CDR1 is GTSNPN and CDR2 is SVGIG in the germline V gene (reference sequence). This CDR3 comprises 17 residues. V was shortened by 2 bases and J by 6 bases, with 20 bases between the two germline ends. The CDR3 DNA sequence: TGTGCCTGGAGTAATAGTAGGACAGAGCCATTTAATTCACCCCTCCACTTT. Its protein product is CAWSNSRTEPFNSPLHF.